This T cell receptor beta chain was sequenced during a study of OX40 agonist ivuxolimab in advanced cancers. CDR3 length equals 18 residues. CDR1 is LGHNA and CDR2 is YSLEER in the germline V gene. The trim removed 1 base at V and 2 bases at J, leaving 6 bases unmatched. About this clone: The antigen remains undetermined.

Measured with immunoSEQ multiplex PCR; TCRdb has only the in-frame clones, and not every one. Found here are around 9,800 clones, about 77% of them singletons; the top ten hold about 30%. General study findings and limits: Doses of 0.1 to 3.0 mg/kg were accompanied by clonal expansion of CD4+ and CD8+ blood T cells by week 6.

This sample comprised CD4+ or CD8+ T cells sorted from blood, obtained in a trial of the OX40 agonist ivuxolimab. This receptor was identified in an adult with an advanced solid tumor such as melanoma, head and neck, liver or kidney cancer. The V call is TRBV4-3, the J call TRBJ2-6, with TRBD1 matching over 9 bases. DNA for the CDR3: TGCGCCAGCAGCCAAGTGGACAGGGGTATAACTGGGGCCAACGTCCTGACTTTC. Amino acids: CASSQVDRGITGANVLTF.